The sequence of this TCR beta chain was determined in a study of T cells in Graves' hyperthyroidism and ophthalmopathy. Study findings and constraints: From stable hyperthyroidism, ophthalmopathy was separated by a 13 V-J model. Expanded thyroid clonotypes (above 0.001) were mostly also found in blood.

This clonotype appeared many times. What it binds is unknown. RNA transcripts yielded amplified TCR beta CDR3 regions. HTBI primers were the set used in a first-round RT-PCR of the TCR CDR3. A single record per CDR3 protein comes from TCRdb applying MiXCR to the multiplex PCR reads. The table records about 400,000 distinct CDR3 sequences, around 16% of them present only once. Trimming pared 1 base from V and 1 base from J, leaving 7 bases between. Per germline, CDR1 DFQATT and CDR2 SNEGSKA (reference sequence). The CDR3 totals 13 residues. The hyperthyroidism was newly diagnosed and had lasted under 2 months; the patients were aged 18 to 65. Progressors' blood was drawn at hyperthyroidism diagnosis, before ophthalmopathy symptoms.

The TCR sequence derives from a woman aged 18-29 years with Graves' hyperthyroidism that later progressed to Graves' ophthalmopathy. Sequenced input: blood. The J gene is TRBJ1-1, the V gene TRBV20-1; D is unresolved. CDR3 sequence reads: CSARGGGNTEAFF. The CDR3 region has the DNA TGCAGTGCTAGAGGGGGAGGGAACACTGAAGCTTTCTTT.